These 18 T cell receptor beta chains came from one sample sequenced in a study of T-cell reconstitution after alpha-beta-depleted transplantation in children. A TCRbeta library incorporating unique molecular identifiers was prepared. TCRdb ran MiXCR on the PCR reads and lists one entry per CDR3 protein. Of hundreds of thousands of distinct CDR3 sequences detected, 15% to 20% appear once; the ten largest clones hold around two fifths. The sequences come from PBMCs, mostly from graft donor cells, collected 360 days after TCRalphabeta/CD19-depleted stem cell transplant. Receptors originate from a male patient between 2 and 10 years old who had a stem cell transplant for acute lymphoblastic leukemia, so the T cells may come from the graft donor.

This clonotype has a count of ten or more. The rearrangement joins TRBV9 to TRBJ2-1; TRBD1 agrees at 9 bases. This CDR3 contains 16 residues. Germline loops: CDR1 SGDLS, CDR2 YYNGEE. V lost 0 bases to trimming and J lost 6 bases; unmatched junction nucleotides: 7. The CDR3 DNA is TGTGCCAGCAGCGTAGGAGTCGGGACAGGGCTCAATGAGCAGTTCTTC. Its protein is CASSVGVGTGLNEQFF.

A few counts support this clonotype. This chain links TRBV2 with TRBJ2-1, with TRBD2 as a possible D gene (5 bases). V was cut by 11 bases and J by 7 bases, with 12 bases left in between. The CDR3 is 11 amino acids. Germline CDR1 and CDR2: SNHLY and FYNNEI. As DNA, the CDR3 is TGTGCCCCCGGAGGATATAATGAGCAGTTCTTC. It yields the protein CAPGGYNEQFF.

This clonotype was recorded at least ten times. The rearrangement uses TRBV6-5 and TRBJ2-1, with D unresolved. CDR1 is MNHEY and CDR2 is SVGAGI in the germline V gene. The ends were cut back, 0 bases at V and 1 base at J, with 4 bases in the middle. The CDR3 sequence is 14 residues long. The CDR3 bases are TGTGCCAGCAGTTACTCTGAATCCTACAATGAGCAGTTCTTC. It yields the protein CASSYSESYNEQFF.

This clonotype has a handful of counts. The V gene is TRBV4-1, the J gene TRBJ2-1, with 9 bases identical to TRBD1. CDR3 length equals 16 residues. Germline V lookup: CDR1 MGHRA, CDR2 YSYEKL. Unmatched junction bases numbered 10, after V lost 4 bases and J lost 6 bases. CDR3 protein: CASSLPWDRVSNEQFF. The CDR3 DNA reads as TGCGCCAGCAGCCTACCCTGGGACAGGGTCAGCAATGAGCAGTTCTTC.

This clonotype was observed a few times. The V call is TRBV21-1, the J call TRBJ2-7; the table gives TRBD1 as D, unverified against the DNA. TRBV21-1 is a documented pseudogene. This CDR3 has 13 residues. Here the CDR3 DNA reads TGTGCCAGCATACCAGGGGCACCCTACGAGCAGTACTTC. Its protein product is CASIPGAPYEQYF.

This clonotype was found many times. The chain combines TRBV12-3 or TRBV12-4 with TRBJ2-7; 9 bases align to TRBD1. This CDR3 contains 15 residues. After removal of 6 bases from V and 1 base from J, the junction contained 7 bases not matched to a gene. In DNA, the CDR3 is TGTGCCAGCAGATCCGGGACAGGGAATTCCTACGAGCAGTACTTC. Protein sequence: CASRSGTGNSYEQYF.

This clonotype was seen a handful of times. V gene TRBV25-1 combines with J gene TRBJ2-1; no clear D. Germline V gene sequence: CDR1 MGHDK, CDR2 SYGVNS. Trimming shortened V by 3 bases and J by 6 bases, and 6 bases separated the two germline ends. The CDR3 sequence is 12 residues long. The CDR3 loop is CASSDRSNEQFF. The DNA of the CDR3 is TGTGCCAGCAGTGACAGGAGCAATGAGCAGTTCTTC.

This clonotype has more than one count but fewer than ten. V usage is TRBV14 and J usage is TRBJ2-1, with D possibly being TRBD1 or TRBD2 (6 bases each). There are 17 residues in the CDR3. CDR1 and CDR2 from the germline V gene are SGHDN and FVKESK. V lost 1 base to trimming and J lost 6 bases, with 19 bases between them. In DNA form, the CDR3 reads TGTGCCAGCAGCCAAGCATTGGGGGGCTTAGGGTTCAATGAGCAGTTCTTC. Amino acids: CASSQALGGLGFNEQFF.

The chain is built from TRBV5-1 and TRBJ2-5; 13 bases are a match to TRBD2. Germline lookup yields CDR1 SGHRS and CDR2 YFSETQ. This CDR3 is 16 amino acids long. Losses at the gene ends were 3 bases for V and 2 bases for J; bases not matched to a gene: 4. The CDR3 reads CASSWGTSGNQETQYF. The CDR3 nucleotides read TGCGCCAGCAGCTGGGGGACTAGCGGGAATCAAGAGACCCAGTACTTC.

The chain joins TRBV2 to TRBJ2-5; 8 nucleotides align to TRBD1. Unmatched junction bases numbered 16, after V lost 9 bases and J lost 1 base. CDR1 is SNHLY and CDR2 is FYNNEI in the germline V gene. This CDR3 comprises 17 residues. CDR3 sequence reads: CASVRGHRNGPQETQYF. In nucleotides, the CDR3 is TGTGCCAGTGTCAGGGGGCACAGGAACGGACCCCAAGAGACCCAGTACTTC.

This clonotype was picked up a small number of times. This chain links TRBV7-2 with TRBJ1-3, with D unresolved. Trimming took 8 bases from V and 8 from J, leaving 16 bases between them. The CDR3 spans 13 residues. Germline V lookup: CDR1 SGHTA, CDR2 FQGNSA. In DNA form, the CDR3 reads TGTGCCAGCTCAAAAGGCCGTTTCGACACCATATATTTT. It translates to CASSKGRFDTIYF.

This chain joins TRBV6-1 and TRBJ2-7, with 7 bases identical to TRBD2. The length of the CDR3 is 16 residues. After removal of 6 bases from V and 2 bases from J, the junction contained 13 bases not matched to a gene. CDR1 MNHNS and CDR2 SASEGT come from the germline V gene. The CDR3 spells CASRPPGLRGTYEQYF. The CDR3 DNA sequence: TGTGCCAGCAGACCCCCGGGACTACGGGGAACCTACGAGCAGTACTTC.

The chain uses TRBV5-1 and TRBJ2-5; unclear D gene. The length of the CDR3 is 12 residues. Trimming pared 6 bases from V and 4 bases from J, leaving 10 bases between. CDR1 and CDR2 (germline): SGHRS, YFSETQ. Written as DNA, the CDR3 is TGCGCCAGCATTGGGGTCGGAGAGACCCAGTACTTC. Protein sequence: CASIGVGETQYF.

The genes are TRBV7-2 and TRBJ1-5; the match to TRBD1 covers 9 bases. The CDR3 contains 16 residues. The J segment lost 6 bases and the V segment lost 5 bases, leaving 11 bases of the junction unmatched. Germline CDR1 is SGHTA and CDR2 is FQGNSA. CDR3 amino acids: CASSPRTGVGSQPQHF. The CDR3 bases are TGTGCCAGCAGCCCAAGGACAGGGGTGGGGAGTCAGCCCCAGCATTTT.

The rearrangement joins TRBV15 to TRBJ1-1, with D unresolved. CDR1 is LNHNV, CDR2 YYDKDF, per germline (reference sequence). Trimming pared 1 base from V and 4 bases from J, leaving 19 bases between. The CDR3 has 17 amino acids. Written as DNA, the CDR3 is TGTGCCACCAGCAGAGGTCTCTTCATTTCCACACCCACTGAAGCTTTCTTT. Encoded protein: CATSRGLFISTPTEAFF.

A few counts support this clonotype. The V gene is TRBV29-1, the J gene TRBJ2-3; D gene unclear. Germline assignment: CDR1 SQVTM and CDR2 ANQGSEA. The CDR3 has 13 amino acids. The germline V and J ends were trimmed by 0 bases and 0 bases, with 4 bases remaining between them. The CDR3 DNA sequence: TGCAGCGTTGAAGAGGACAGCACAGATACGCAGTATTTT. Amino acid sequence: CSVEEDSTDTQYF.

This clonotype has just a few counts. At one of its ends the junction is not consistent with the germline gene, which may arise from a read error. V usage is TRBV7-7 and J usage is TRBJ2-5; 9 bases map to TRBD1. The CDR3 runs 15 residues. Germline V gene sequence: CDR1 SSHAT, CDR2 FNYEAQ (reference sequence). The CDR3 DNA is TGTGCTAGCAGCGACGGGACAGGGCACCAAGAGACCCAGTACTTC. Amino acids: CASSDGTGHQETQYF.

The CDR3 sequence: CASRYRDSSYEQYF. DNA for the CDR3: TGCGCCAGCAGATACCGGGACTCATCCTACGAGCAGTACTTC. This rearrangement joins TRBV4-1 to TRBJ2-7, with D possibly matching TRBD2 (6 bases). The CDR3 length is 14 residues. Looked up from germline, CDR1 is MGHRA and CDR2 is YSYEKL. The ends were cut back, 6 bases at V and 1 base at J, with 13 bases in the middle.